This passage covers 22 T cell receptor beta chains from one sample sequenced in a study of control samples from healthy donors and cancer patients. Assay used: immunoSEQ multiplex PCR; TCRdb lists only in-frame clones, some missing. Of approximately 100,000 clones in the sample, about 91% were seen once. The sample consisted of blood. These receptors all come from a man aged 25 to 40 in good health.

The chain couples TRBV19 to TRBJ1-4; 7 bases agree with TRBD1. V lost 2 bases and J lost 1; bases outside the gene matches: 7. The CDR3 is 17 amino acids. The germline V gene has CDR1 LNHDA and CDR2 SQIVND (reference sequence). The CDR3 DNA reads as TGTGCCAGTAGTATAACTCGGACAGGTGGAACTAATGAAAAACTGTTTTTT. Residues: CASSITRTGGTNEKLFF.

This sequence joins TRBV5-1 and TRBJ1-2; the match to TRBD1 covers 9 bases. The CDR3 contains 15 residues. Trimming removed 4 bases from V and 4 bases from J; junction bases left unmatched: 8. Germline V gene sequence: CDR1 SGHRS, CDR2 YFSETQ. CDR3 bases: TGCGCCAGCAGCCAGACGACAGGGGGAACCTATGGCTACACCTTC. The encoded protein is CASSQTTGGTYGYTF.

The rearrangement links TRBV13 to TRBJ2-1, with 7 bases lining up with TRBD1. V shed 7 bases, J shed 2 bases, and the junction held 8 bases outside the gene matches. Germline V gene data show CDR1 as PRHDT and CDR2 as FYEKMQ (reference sequence). The CDR3 has 15 amino acids. The CDR3 loop is CASTSPGQAYNEQFF. The CDR3 bases are TGTGCCAGCACCTCCCCCGGACAGGCCTACAATGAGCAGTTCTTC.

This chain connects TRBV5-1 to TRBJ1-6; D might be TRBD1 (5 bases). Germline assignment: CDR1 SGHRS and CDR2 YFSETQ. The V and J ends lost 4 bases and 8 bases respectively, with 13 bases between them. This CDR3 has 14 residues. CDR3 sequence: CASSPGGEDSPLHF. The CDR3 DNA follows: TGCGCCAGCAGCCCCGGAGGGGAAGATTCACCCCTCCACTTT.

This chain connects TRBV12-3 or TRBV12-4 to TRBJ1-1; 7 bases match TRBD1. V trimming: 6 bases; J trimming: 0 bases; junction bases outside the gene matches: 1. CDR3 length equals 13 residues. The CDR3 DNA sequence: TGTGCCAGCAGGGGACAGCTGAACACTGAAGCTTTCTTT. It specifies CASRGQLNTEAFF.

The rearrangement joins TRBV4-2 to TRBJ2-7, with TRBD2 matching over 7 bases. V shed 0 bases, J shed 2 bases, and the junction held 4 bases outside the gene matches. Germline CDR1 LGHNA, CDR2 YNFKEQ. The CDR3 contains 15 residues. CDR3 sequence reads: CASSQETRGAYEQYF. The CDR3 DNA sequence: TGTGCCAGCAGCCAAGAGACTCGGGGGGCCTACGAGCAGTACTTC.

This chain links TRBV27 with TRBJ2-1, with TRBD2 matching over 7 bases. Trimming at V came to 6 bases and at J to 2 bases, leaving 7 bases not matched to a gene. The CDR3 sequence is 15 residues long. CDR1 and CDR2 (germline): MNHEY, SMNVEV (reference sequence). In nucleotides, the CDR3 is TGTGCCAGCAGCCAGACTAGCTACCCCTACAATGAGCAGTTCTTC. Its translation: CASSQTSYPYNEQFF.

This clone was recorded only once. This sequence joins TRBV29-1 and TRBJ2-1, with TRBD2 matching 11 bases. V shed 1 base, J shed 4 bases, and the junction held 9 bases outside the gene matches. This CDR3 is 17 amino acids long. CDR1 and CDR2 (germline): SQVTM, ANQGSEA. The CDR3 is CSVEGVGTSGGYNEQFF. The CDR3 coding sequence is TGCAGCGTTGAAGGAGTGGGGACTAGCGGAGGGTACAATGAGCAGTTCTTC.

This chain links TRBV5-6 with TRBJ1-1, with no clear D. The CDR3 runs to 15 residues. In germline, CDR1 is SGHDT, CDR2 YYEEEE. Trimming cost V 2 bases and J 0 bases, with 11 bases left between them. CDR3 sequence reads: CASSFRAGMNTEAFF. The CDR3 coding sequence is TGTGCCAGCAGCTTCCGTGCAGGAATGAACACTGAAGCTTTCTTT.

The chain recombines TRBV29-1 with TRBJ2-1, with TRBD2 as a possible D gene (5 bases). CDR1 SQVTM and CDR2 ANQGSEA come from the germline V gene. The CDR3 extends over 11 amino acids. V lost 5 bases, J lost 7 bases, and 9 bases lay in between. The CDR3 is CSVPGGNEQFF. CDR3 bases: TGCAGCGTTCCGGGCGGGAATGAGCAGTTCTTC.

The rearrangement joins TRBV6-5 to TRBJ2-2; D is perhaps TRBD2 (5 bases). Trimming shortened V by 7 bases and J by 4 bases, and 16 bases separated the two germline ends. The length of the CDR3 is 15 residues. Germline V gene lookup returns CDR1 MNHEY and CDR2 SVGAGI. The CDR3 reads CASTQDGRGTGELFF. CDR3 coding DNA: TGTGCCAGCACCCAGGACGGCCGGGGCACCGGGGAGCTGTTTTTT.

The rearrangement uses TRBV5-5 and TRBJ1-6; D perhaps matches TRBD1 (5 bases). Germline-derived CDR1 and CDR2 are SGHKS and YYEKEE (reference sequence). The V end lost 3 bases, the J end lost 10 bases, and 17 bases lay between the germline ends. The CDR3 length is 15 residues. CDR3 bases: TGTGCCAGCAGCTATGACAGTTTTGGGGACTCACCCCTCCACTTT. This encodes CASSYDSFGDSPLHF.

The chain couples TRBV18 to TRBJ1-4, with 9 positions matching TRBD1. CDR1 and CDR2 (germline): KGHSH, LQKENI. The CDR3 spans 15 residues. Trimming took 6 bases from V and 4 from J; bases not matched to a gene: 6. In nucleotides, the CDR3 is TGTGCCAGCTCCCGGCCGGGACAGGGTAATGAAAAACTGTTTTTT. Amino acids: CASSRPGQGNEKLFF.

The chain links TRBV9 to TRBJ1-5; 7 bases are a match to TRBD1. This CDR3 spans 14 amino acids. V shed 3 bases and J 6 bases; nucleotides not matched to a gene: 6. CDR1 and CDR2 (germline): SGDLS, YYNGEE. CDR3 protein: CASSEDRHGQPQHF. The CDR3, as DNA: TGTGCCAGCAGCGAGGACAGGCATGGTCAGCCCCAGCATTTT.

This clone was picked up a small number of times. This chain joins TRBV11-3 and TRBJ2-5, with D unresolved. V lost 3 bases and J lost 1, with 6 bases in between. The CDR3 runs 13 residues. CDR1 is SGHNT and CDR2 is YENEEA in the germline V gene. The CDR3 reads CASSFGPQETQYF. CDR3 coding DNA: TGTGCCAGCAGCTTCGGGCCCCAAGAGACCCAGTACTTC.

This chain links TRBV5-4 with TRBJ1-2, with TRBD1 matching over 7 bases. The CDR3 is made up of 14 amino acids. Germline V gene lookup returns CDR1 SGHNT and CDR2 YYREEE (reference sequence). The V gene end was trimmed by 0 bases and the J gene end by 7 bases; junction bases not matched to a gene: 6. CDR3 protein: CASSLGEQGIGYTF. For the CDR3, the DNA is TGTGCCAGCAGCTTGGGGGAACAGGGGATTGGCTACACCTTC.

The chain couples TRBV7-2 to TRBJ1-3; tentatively, D is TRBD1 (5 bases). This CDR3 is 15 amino acids long. Germline CDR1 is SGHTA and CDR2 is FQGNSA. V lost 2 bases and J lost 1, with 9 bases in between. The CDR3 reads CASSLYSGSGNTIYF. The CDR3 DNA reads TGTGCCAGCAGCTTATATTCAGGGTCTGGAAACACCATATATTTT.

In DNA form, the CDR3 reads TGCGCCAGCAGCAAGGGACTAGCGGGAGTGAACACCGGGGAGCTGTTTTTT. Protein sequence: CASSKGLAGVNTGELFF. The V gene is TRBV5-1, the J gene TRBJ2-2, with TRBD2 matching 14 bases. The V gene end was trimmed by 4 bases and the J gene end by 1 base; junction bases not matched to a gene: 3. From germline, CDR1 is SGHRS and CDR2 YFSETQ. This CDR3 comprises 17 residues.

This clone appeared once. The V and J genes are TRBV14 and TRBJ2-2; 9 bases line up with TRBD1. V was clipped by 4 bases and J by 1 base; unmatched bases: 4. CDR1 is SGHDN and CDR2 is FVKESK in the germline V gene. The CDR3 is made up of 16 amino acids. CDR3 residues: CASSLPGQGNTGELFF. CDR3 DNA: TGTGCCAGCAGCCTACCGGGACAGGGGAACACCGGGGAGCTGTTTTTT.

The chain has TRBV7-8 and TRBJ1-4; D call uncertain. CDR1 and CDR2 (germline): SGHVS, FQNEAQ. CDR3 length: 13 residues. Deletions cut 3 bases from V and 6 bases from J, with 8 bases between. As DNA, the CDR3 is TGTGCCAGCAGCTTCCAGATTCATGAAAAACTGTTTTTT. It specifies CASSFQIHEKLFF.

This chain connects TRBV2 to TRBJ1-1; D is uncertain. V was clipped by 4 bases and J by 0 bases, with 15 bases between them. Germline V gene data show CDR1 as SNHLY and CDR2 as FYNNEI. This CDR3 is built from 16 residues. Here the CDR3 DNA reads TGTGCCAGCAGTGCCCCGGACGGCAGATTGAACACTGAAGCTTTCTTT. This sequence encodes CASSAPDGRLNTEAFF.

This clone was observed a few times. The V call is TRBV19, the J call TRBJ2-1; maybe TRBD2 (6 bases). The CDR3 runs 13 residues. Germline CDR1 reads LNHDA; CDR2 reads SQIVND (reference sequence). The V and J ends lost 6 bases and 0 bases respectively, with 6 bases between them. CDR3 in amino acids: CASSGSSYNEQFF. CDR3 nucleotide sequence: TGTGCCAGTAGCGGGAGCTCCTACAATGAGCAGTTCTTC. Together with reference TRBV19 and TRBJ2-1, the CDR3 gives the full variable domain: DGGITQSPKYLFRKEGQNVTLSCEQNLNHDAMYWYRQDPGQGLRLIYYSQIVNDFQKGDIAEGYSVSREKKESFPLTVTSAQKNPTAFYLCASSGSSYNEQFFGPGTRLTVL.